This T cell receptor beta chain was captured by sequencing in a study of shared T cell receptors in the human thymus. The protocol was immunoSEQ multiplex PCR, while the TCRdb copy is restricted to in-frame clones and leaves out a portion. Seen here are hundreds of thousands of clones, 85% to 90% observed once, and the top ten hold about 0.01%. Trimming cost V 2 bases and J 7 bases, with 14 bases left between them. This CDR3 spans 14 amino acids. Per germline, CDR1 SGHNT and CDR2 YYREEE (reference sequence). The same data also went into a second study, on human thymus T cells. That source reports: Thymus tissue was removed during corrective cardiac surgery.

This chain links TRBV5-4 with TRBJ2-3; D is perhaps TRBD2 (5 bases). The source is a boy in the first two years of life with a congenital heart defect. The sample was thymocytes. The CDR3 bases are TGTGCCAGCAGCTTCGAACTAGAGGGTAATACGCAGTATTTT. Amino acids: CASSFELEGNTQYF.